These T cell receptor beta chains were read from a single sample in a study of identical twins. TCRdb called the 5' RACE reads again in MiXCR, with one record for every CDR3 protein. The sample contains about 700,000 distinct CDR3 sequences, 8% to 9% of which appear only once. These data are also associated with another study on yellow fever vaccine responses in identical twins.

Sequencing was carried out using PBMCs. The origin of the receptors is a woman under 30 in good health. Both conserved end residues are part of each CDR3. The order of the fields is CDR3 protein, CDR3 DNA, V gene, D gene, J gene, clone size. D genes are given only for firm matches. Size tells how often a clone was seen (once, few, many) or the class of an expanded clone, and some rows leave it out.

CDR3 protein: CASSITGVEAFF; CDR3 DNA: TGTGCCAGTAGTATAACTGGGGTTGAAGCTTTCTTT; V gene: TRBV19; D gene: .; J gene: TRBJ1-1; clone size: .
CDR3 protein: CASSVGRMGELFF; CDR3 DNA: TGTGCCAGCAGTGTAGGGAGGATGGGGGAGCTGTTTTTT; V gene: TRBV2; D gene: .; J gene: TRBJ2-2; clone size: many
CDR3 protein: CASSLRAVTDTQYF; CDR3 DNA: TGTGCCAGCAGCCTGAGAGCAGTCACAGATACGCAGTATTTT; V gene: TRBV12-3/TRBV12-4; D gene: .; J gene: TRBJ2-3; clone size: few
CDR3 protein: CASSQINDSTYEQYF; CDR3 DNA: TGTGCCAGCAGCCAAATTAATGACAGCACCTACGAGCAGTACTTC; V gene: TRBV4-2; D gene: .; J gene: TRBJ2-7; clone size: many
CDR3 protein: CATSDLTGVETQYF; CDR3 DNA: TGTGCCACCAGTGACTTGACAGGGGTCGAGACCCAGTACTTC; V gene: TRBV24-1; D gene: TRBD1; J gene: TRBJ2-5; clone size: .
CDR3 protein: CASSLEAAGVNEQFF; CDR3 DNA: TGCGCCAGCAGCTTGGAGGCGGCAGGGGTGAATGAGCAGTTCTTC; V gene: TRBV5-1; D gene: .; J gene: TRBJ2-1; clone size: .
CDR3 protein: CASSVETSGGYTDTQYF; CDR3 DNA: TGTGCCAGCAGCGTGGAAACTAGCGGGGGATACACAGATACGCAGTATTTT; V gene: TRBV9; D gene: TRBD2; J gene: TRBJ2-3; clone size: few
CDR3 protein: CASSQIGANEQFF; CDR3 DNA: TGTGCCAGCAGCCAAATCGGCGCCAATGAGCAGTTCTTC; V gene: TRBV7-3; D gene: .; J gene: TRBJ2-1; clone size: few
CDR3 protein: CASSFLSGGTYNEQFF; CDR3 DNA: TGTGCCAGCAGTTTTCTTAGCGGGGGGACCTACAATGAGCAGTTCTTC; V gene: TRBV28; D gene: TRBD2; J gene: TRBJ2-1; clone size: many
CDR3 protein: CASSIQFRSYNEQFF; CDR3 DNA: TGTGCCAGCAGCATACAGTTCCGCTCCTACAATGAGCAGTTCTTC; V gene: TRBV7-2; D gene: .; J gene: TRBJ2-1; clone size: few
CDR3 protein: CASRTGSAMNTEAFF; CDR3 DNA: TGTGCCAGTAGGACAGGGTCGGCCATGAACACTGAAGCTTTCTTT; V gene: TRBV19; D gene: TRBD1; J gene: TRBJ1-1; clone size: few
CDR3 protein: CASSSLMRTGANTGELFF; CDR3 DNA: TGCGCCAGCAGCTCCCTAATGCGGACAGGGGCCAACACCGGGGAGCTGTTTTTT; V gene: TRBV5-1; D gene: TRBD1; J gene: TRBJ2-2; clone size: few
CDR3 protein: CASSHNLAANTGELFF; CDR3 DNA: TGTGCCAGCAGTCACAATCTAGCGGCGAACACCGGGGAGCTGTTTTTT; V gene: TRBV28; D gene: TRBD2; J gene: TRBJ2-2; clone size: few
CDR3 protein: CAISVRDTGELFF; CDR3 DNA: TGTGCCATCAGTGTCAGAGATACCGGGGAGCTGTTTTTT; V gene: TRBV10-3; D gene: .; J gene: TRBJ2-2; clone size: .
CDR3 protein: CASSFSSLNTEAFF; CDR3 DNA: TGCGCCAGCAGCTTCTCCAGCTTGAACACTGAAGCTTTCTTT; V gene: TRBV5-1; D gene: .; J gene: TRBJ1-1; clone size: many
CDR3 protein: CASSGGQSERLDEQYF; CDR3 DNA: TGCGCCAGCAGCGGGGGACAGTCGGAACGGTTGGACGAGCAGTACTTC; V gene: TRBV5-1; D gene: TRBD1; J gene: TRBJ2-7; clone size: .
CDR3 protein: CASSTSKWEAGDSYNEQFF; CDR3 DNA: TGTGCCAGCAGTACTAGTAAATGGGAAGCGGGCGACAGCTACAATGAGCAGTTCTTC; V gene: TRBV27; D gene: .; J gene: TRBJ2-1; clone size: few
CDR3 protein: CASSLDLAGANQETQYF; CDR3 DNA: TGTGCCAGCAGTTTGGATCTTGCGGGGGCTAACCAAGAGACCCAGTACTTC; V gene: TRBV12-3/TRBV12-4; D gene: .; J gene: TRBJ2-5; clone size: many
CDR3 protein: CASSFRGGGPDTQYF; CDR3 DNA: TGTGCCAGCAGTTTTCGCGGGGGGGGCCCAGATACGCAGTATTTT; V gene: TRBV12-3/TRBV12-4; D gene: TRBD2; J gene: TRBJ2-3; clone size: many
CDR3 protein: CASSHLDRGPEAFF; CDR3 DNA: TGTGCCAGCAGCCACCTGGACAGGGGGCCTGAAGCTTTCTTT; V gene: TRBV7-9; D gene: TRBD1; J gene: TRBJ1-1; clone size: few
CDR3 protein: CSARDRLAGGGNEQFF; CDR3 DNA: TGCAGTGCTAGAGATAGACTAGCGGGGGGCGGCAATGAGCAGTTCTTC; V gene: TRBV20-1; D gene: TRBD2; J gene: TRBJ2-1; clone size: .
CDR3 protein: CAAGTGVSYEQYF; CDR3 DNA: TGTGCCGCAGGGACAGGAGTTTCGTACGAGCAGTACTTC; V gene: TRBV19; D gene: TRBD1; J gene: TRBJ2-7; clone size: .
CDR3 protein: CASSVTPVVAGGPNEQFF; CDR3 DNA: TGTGCCAGCAGTGTCACCCCTGTAGTAGCGGGAGGGCCGAATGAGCAGTTCTTC; V gene: TRBV6-1; D gene: TRBD2; J gene: TRBJ2-1; clone size: many
CDR3 protein: CSVEQSVYGYTF; CDR3 DNA: TGCAGCGTTGAACAGTCTGTCTATGGCTACACCTTC; V gene: TRBV29-1; D gene: .; J gene: TRBJ1-2; clone size: .
CDR3 protein: CASRQTRGLMNTEAFF; CDR3 DNA: TGTGCCAGCAGACAAACCAGGGGACTGATGAACACTGAAGCTTTCTTT; V gene: TRBV4-2; D gene: .; J gene: TRBJ1-1; clone size: .
CDR3 protein: CASSQPIAGGPPEQYF; CDR3 DNA: TGTGCCAGCAGCCAGCCCATAGCGGGGGGGCCCCCCGAGCAGTACTTC; V gene: TRBV14; D gene: TRBD2; J gene: TRBJ2-7; clone size: .
CDR3 protein: CASSFSREVSYEQYF; CDR3 DNA: TGTGCCAGCAGCTTCTCCCGGGAGGTTTCGTACGAGCAGTACTTC; V gene: TRBV7-2; D gene: TRBD2; J gene: TRBJ2-7; clone size: few
CDR3 protein: CASSFELAGSQETQYF; CDR3 DNA: TGTGCCAGCAGCTTTGAACTAGCGGGGTCCCAAGAGACCCAGTACTTC; V gene: TRBV7-2; D gene: TRBD2; J gene: TRBJ2-5; clone size: .
CDR3 protein: CASSFTSRSNANTGELFF; CDR3 DNA: TGCGCCAGCAGCTTCACTAGCCGAAGTAATGCGAACACCGGGGAGCTGTTTTTT; V gene: TRBV5-1; D gene: .; J gene: TRBJ2-2; clone size: .
CDR3 protein: CASSLRAGSSYNEQFF; CDR3 DNA: TGTGCCAGCAGCCTCAGGGCGGGGAGCTCCTACAATGAGCAGTTCTTC; V gene: TRBV7-2; D gene: .; J gene: TRBJ2-1; clone size: .
CDR3 protein: CASRSDRNKGAKNIQYF; CDR3 DNA: TGTGCCAGCAGATCGGACAGAAACAAGGGAGCTAAAAACATTCAGTACTTC; V gene: TRBV28; D gene: .; J gene: TRBJ2-4; clone size: many
CDR3 protein: CASSDIVRRETQYF; CDR3 DNA: TGTGCCAGCTCCGATATCGTCCGGCGAGAGACCCAGTACTTC; V gene: TRBV18; D gene: .; J gene: TRBJ2-5; clone size: few
CDR3 protein: CASSRPGTGTGSQHF; CDR3 DNA: TGTGCCAGCAGCCGGCCCGGGACAGGAACAGGGTCCCAGCATTTT; V gene: TRBV27; D gene: TRBD1; J gene: TRBJ1-5; clone size: few